This T cell receptor (beta chain) was identified during a study of T-cell memory formation after mild COVID-19. This clonotype was found a few times. One entry per CDR3 protein, called by TCRdb with MiXCR from the 5' RACE reads. The sample has around 220,000 distinct CDR3 sequences, roughly 15% seen once. V lost 1 base and J 6 bases, leaving 10 bases between the germline ends. The germline V gene encodes CDR1 SGHDN and CDR2 FVKESK. The CDR3 sequence is 14 residues long. The chain joins TRBV14 to TRBJ2-1; D uncertain. The source of this sequence is a man younger than 35 who had mild COVID-19 (a few samples of this study predate the infection). Cell type and time point are not known. The sample comprised PBMCs or a T cell subset sorted from them (not recorded which). CDR3 region: CASSQASMSNEQFF. The DNA for the CDR3 is TGTGCCAGCAGCCAAGCCTCCATGAGCAATGAGCAGTTCTTC.